Listed below are T cell receptor beta chains from one sample, sequenced in a study of cytomegalovirus exposure and HLA in healthy donors. TCRdb's copy holds only in-frame clones and misses some; the assay was immunoSEQ multiplex PCR. The sample yields about 160,000 clones, roughly 88% seen once. The sample consisted of PBMCs. Receptors were obtained from a boy younger than 10 in good health and CMV-seronegative. Each CDR3 is given with its conserved first and last residue. Fields, in order: J gene, V gene, clone size, D gene, CDR3 DNA, CDR3 protein. D genes are given only for firm matches. Clone size is given for some rows only: seen once, a few or many times, or a class if the clone is expanded.

J: TRBJ2-7; V: TRBV15; size: few; D: TRBD2; DNA: TGTGCCACTAGCATTGGACTAGCGCACTCCTACGAGCAGTACTTC; CDR3: CATSIGLAHSYEQYF
J: TRBJ2-3; V: TRBV7-2; size: .; D: TRBD2; DNA: TGTGCCAGCAGCTGGACTAGCGGGAGCGCAGATACGCAGTATTTT; CDR3: CASSWTSGSADTQYF
J: TRBJ1-2; V: TRBV7-2; size: .; D: TRBD1; DNA: TGTGCCAGCAGCCCACGACAGGGGGCGGGTGGCTACACCTTC; CDR3: CASSPRQGAGGYTF
J: TRBJ1-2; V: TRBV7-9; size: .; D: .; DNA: TGTGCCAGCAGCCCACAGGAGAACTATGGCTACACCTTC; CDR3: CASSPQENYGYTF
J: TRBJ1-4; V: TRBV4-1; size: .; D: TRBD1; DNA: TGCGCCAGCAGCCAGGATCGACAGGGTCTGTCTGAAAAACTGTTTTTT; CDR3: CASSQDRQGLSEKLFF
J: TRBJ2-1; V: TRBV25-1; size: .; D: .; DNA: TGTGCCAGCAGTGGAGGAGCTATCAATGAGCAGTTCTTC; CDR3: CASSGGAINEQFF
J: TRBJ2-5; V: TRBV4-1; size: .; D: TRBD1; DNA: TGCGCCAGCAGCCCTTCTTATCTGGACAGGCAAGAGACCCAGTACTTC; CDR3: CASSPSYLDRQETQYF
J: TRBJ2-7; V: TRBV29-1; size: .; D: TRBD2; DNA: TGCAGCGTTGGTCGGGAGGGACGACGGGAGCAGTACTTC; CDR3: CSVGREGRREQYF
J: TRBJ1-1; V: TRBV27; size: .; D: TRBD1; DNA: TGTGCCAGCAGTTTATCACCCAGGGGGCGAGAAGCTTTCTTT; CDR3: CASSLSPRGREAFF
J: TRBJ1-2; V: TRBV2; size: .; D: .; DNA: TGTGCCAGCAGTGAAAACTGGGGGGGTGGCTATGGCTACACCTTC; CDR3: CASSENWGGGYGYTF
J: TRBJ2-5; V: TRBV5-5; size: .; D: TRBD2; DNA: TGTGCCAGCAGCTTAGTCGAGCGGGAGTTGTATGAGACCCAGTACTTC; CDR3: CASSLVERELYETQYF
J: TRBJ2-7; V: TRBV28; size: .; D: TRBD2; DNA: TGTGCCAGCAGTGAAAATCTAGCGGGCGTAGAGGAGCAGTACTTC; CDR3: CASSENLAGVEEQYF
J: TRBJ2-1; V: TRBV19; size: .; D: TRBD2; DNA: TGTGCCAGTAGTGACTATAGCGGGGGCCTCTACAATGAGCAGTTCTTC; CDR3: CASSDYSGGLYNEQFF
J: TRBJ2-3; V: TRBV7-2; size: .; D: .; DNA: TGTGCCAGCAGCTTTGGAGGTCCCACAGATACGCAGTATTTT; CDR3: CASSFGGPTDTQYF
J: TRBJ2-1; V: TRBV19; size: .; D: TRBD2; DNA: TGTGCCAGTAGTAAAACTAGCGGGGGGGCCAATGAGCAGTTCTTC; CDR3: CASSKTSGGANEQFF
J: TRBJ2-3; V: TRBV7-3; size: .; D: TRBD2; DNA: TGTGCCAGCAGCTTAGGGGCGGGAGGTTCCGATACGCAGTATTTT; CDR3: CASSLGAGGSDTQYF
J: TRBJ1-2; V: TRBV19; size: .; D: .; DNA: TGTGCCAGTAGTATCGCAGCGGGGAATGACTATGGCTACACCTTC; CDR3: CASSIAAGNDYGYTF
J: TRBJ2-5; V: TRBV7-9; size: few; D: .; DNA: TGTGCCAGCAGCTTAGAGGGGGACCCGCAAGAGACCCAGTACTTC; CDR3: CASSLEGDPQETQYF
J: TRBJ1-5; V: TRBV9; size: .; D: .; DNA: TGTGCCAGCAGCGTAGGGGAGGGGCGAAATCAGCCCCAGCATTTT; CDR3: CASSVGEGRNQPQHF
J: TRBJ2-5; V: TRBV11-1; size: .; D: .; DNA: TGTGCCAGCACCGATGGGGGGATAGAGACCCAGTACTTC; CDR3: CASTDGGIETQYF